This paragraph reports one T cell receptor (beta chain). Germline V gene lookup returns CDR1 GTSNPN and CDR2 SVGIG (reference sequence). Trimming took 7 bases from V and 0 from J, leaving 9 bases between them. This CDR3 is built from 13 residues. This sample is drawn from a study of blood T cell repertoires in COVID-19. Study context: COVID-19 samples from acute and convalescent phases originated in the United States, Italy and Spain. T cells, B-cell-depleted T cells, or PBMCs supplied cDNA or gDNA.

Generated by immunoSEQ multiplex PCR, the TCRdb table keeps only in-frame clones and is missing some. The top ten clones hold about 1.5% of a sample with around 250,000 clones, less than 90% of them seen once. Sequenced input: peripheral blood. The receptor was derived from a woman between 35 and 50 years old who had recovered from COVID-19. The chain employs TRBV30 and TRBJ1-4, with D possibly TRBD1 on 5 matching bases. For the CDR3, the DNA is TGTGCCTTACAGGCAACAACTAATGAAAAACTGTTTTTT. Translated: CALQATTNEKLFF.